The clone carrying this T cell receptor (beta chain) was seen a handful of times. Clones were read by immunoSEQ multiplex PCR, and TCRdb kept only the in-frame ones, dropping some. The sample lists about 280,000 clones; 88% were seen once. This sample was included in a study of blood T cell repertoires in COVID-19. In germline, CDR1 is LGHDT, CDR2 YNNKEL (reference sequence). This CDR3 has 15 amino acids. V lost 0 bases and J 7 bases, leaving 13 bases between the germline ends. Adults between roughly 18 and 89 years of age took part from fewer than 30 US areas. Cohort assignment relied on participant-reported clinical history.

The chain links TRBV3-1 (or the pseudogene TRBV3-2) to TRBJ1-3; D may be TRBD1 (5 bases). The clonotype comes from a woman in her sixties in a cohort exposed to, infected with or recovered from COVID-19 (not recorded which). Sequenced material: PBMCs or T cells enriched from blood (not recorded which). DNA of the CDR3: TGTGCCAGCAGCCAAGACTATGTCGCAGGGAACACCATATATTTT. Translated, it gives CASSQDYVAGNTIYF.